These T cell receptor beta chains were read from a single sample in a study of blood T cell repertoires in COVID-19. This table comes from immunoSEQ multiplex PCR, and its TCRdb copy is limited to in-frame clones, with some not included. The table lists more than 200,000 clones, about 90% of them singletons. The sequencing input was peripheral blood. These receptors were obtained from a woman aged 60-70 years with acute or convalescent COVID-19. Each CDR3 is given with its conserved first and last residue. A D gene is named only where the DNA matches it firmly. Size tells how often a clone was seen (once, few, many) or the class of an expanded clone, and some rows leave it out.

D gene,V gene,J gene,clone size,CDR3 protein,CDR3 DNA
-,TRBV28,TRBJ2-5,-,CASSWYPSETQYF,TGTGCCAGCAGTTGGTACCCTAGCGAGACCCAGTACTTC
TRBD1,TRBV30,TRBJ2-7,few,CAWSLSMDRGGEQYF,TGTGCCTGGAGTCTAAGCATGGACAGGGGTGGTGAGCAGTACTTC
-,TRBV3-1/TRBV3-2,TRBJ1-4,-,CASSQGPGWSEKLFF,TGTGCCAGCAGCCAAGGTCCAGGGTGGAGTGAAAAACTGTTTTTT
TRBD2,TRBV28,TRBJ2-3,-,CASSPGLAGATQYF,TGTGCCAGCAGTCCTGGACTAGCGGGAGCAACGCAGTATTTT
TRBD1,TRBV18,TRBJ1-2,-,CASSPTGQSYGYTF,TGTGCCAGCTCACCAACGGGACAGAGCTATGGCTACACCTTC
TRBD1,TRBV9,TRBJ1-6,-,CASSVVGTGDSPLHF,TGTGCCAGCAGCGTAGTGGGGACAGGGGATTCACCCCTCCACTTT
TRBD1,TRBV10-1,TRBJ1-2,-,CASSDNGQGRGYTF,TGCGCCAGCAGTGACAACGGACAGGGCCGAGGCTACACCTTC
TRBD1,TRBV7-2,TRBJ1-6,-,CASSPRTGDNSPLHF,TGTGCCAGCAGCCCCCGGACAGGGGATAATTCACCCCTCCACTTT
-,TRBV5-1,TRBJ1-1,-,CASIGPNTEAFF,TGCGCCAGCATTGGGCCGAACACTGAAGCTTTCTTT
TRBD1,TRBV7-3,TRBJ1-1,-,CASSQTGVTEAFF,TGTGCCAGCAGCCAGACAGGGGTCACTGAAGCTTTCTTT
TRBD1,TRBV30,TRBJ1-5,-,CAWSDRGQGGQPQHF,TGTGCCTGGAGTGATCGAGGACAGGGAGGCCAGCCCCAGCATTTT
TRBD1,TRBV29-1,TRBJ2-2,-,CSVSQGAPTGELFF,TGCAGCGTGTCTCAGGGGGCGCCGACCGGGGAGCTGTTTTTT
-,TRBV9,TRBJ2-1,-,CASSVLASEYNEQFF,TGTGCCAGCAGCGTATTGGCTAGCGAGTACAATGAGCAGTTCTTC
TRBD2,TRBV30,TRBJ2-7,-,CALSGTSGRVSYEQYF,TGTGCCCTCTCCGGGACTAGCGGGAGGGTGTCCTACGAGCAGTACTTC
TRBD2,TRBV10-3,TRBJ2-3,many,CAISESSSGGTQYF,TGTGCCATCAGTGAGTCGTCTAGCGGGGGTACGCAGTATTTT
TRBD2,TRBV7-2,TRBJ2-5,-,CASSRGGSETQYF,TGTGCCAGCAGCCGCGGGGGGTCCGAGACCCAGTACTTC